These T cell receptor beta chains were read from a single sample in a study of T cell responses to AZD1222 COVID-19 vaccine. TCRdb keeps only in-frame clones here, not all; method: immunoSEQ multiplex PCR. The table has 150,000 to 200,000 clones, about 92% seen once. The sequencing here drew on peripheral blood, taken on day 0 of AZD1222 vaccination. The receptors stem from an adult in good health. Both conserved end residues are part of each CDR3. The order of the fields is D gene, V gene, clone size, CDR3 length, J gene, CDR3 protein, CDR3 DNA. A D gene is named only where the DNA matches it firmly. Clone sizes are given selectively: once, few, many, or a class where the clone is expanded.

TRBD2,TRBV15,NA,16,TRBJ2-3,CATSPIGRGVTDTQYF,TGTGCCACCAGCCCTATAGGCCGGGGGGTCACAGATACGCAGTATTTT
NA,TRBV20-1,once,13,TRBJ2-3,CSASSQTTDTQYF,TGCAGTGCTAGTTCCCAAACCACAGATACGCAGTATTTT
NA,TRBV7-2,NA,16,TRBJ2-2,CASSSHRNPSLGELFF,TGTGCCAGCAGCAGCCACCGGAACCCTTCGCTCGGGGAGCTGTTTTTT
NA,TRBV5-4,NA,13,TRBJ1-4,CASSFQGGEKLFF,TGTGCCAGCAGCTTTCAGGGTGGGGAAAAACTGTTTTTT
TRBD1,TRBV20-1,NA,13,TRBJ1-1,CSASRDRYTEAFF,TGCAGTGCTAGTAGGGACAGGTACACTGAAGCTTTCTTT
TRBD2,TRBV7-9,NA,17,TRBJ2-5,CASSLRTSELYQETQYF,TGTGCCAGCAGCTTAAGGACTAGCGAATTGTACCAAGAGACCCAGTACTTC
NA,TRBV6-5,NA,14,TRBJ1-2,CASNPPGGTYGYTF,TGTGCCAGCAATCCCCCTGGAGGCACCTATGGCTACACCTTC
NA,TRBV27,NA,13,TRBJ2-7,CASSLQAPYEQYF,TGTGCCAGCAGTTTGCAGGCTCCCTACGAGCAGTACTTC
NA,TRBV2,NA,12,TRBJ2-2,CASRREIGELFF,TGTGCCAGCAGGAGGGAGATCGGGGAGCTGTTTTTT
NA,TRBV18,NA,13,TRBJ2-1,CASSPLRTDRPFF,TGTGCCAGCTCACCACTGCGCACTGACAGGCCGTTCTTC
NA,TRBV6-1,NA,17,TRBJ1-6,CASSEAGPPGAISPLHF,TGTGCCAGCAGTGAAGCGGGTCCTCCAGGGGCTATTTCACCCCTCCACTTT
NA,TRBV15,NA,17,TRBJ1-4,CATSRDRAGQPNEKLFF,TGTGCCACCAGCAGAGATCGGGCAGGTCAACCCAATGAAAAACTGTTTTTT
NA,TRBV12-3/TRBV12-4,NA,13,TRBJ1-2,CASGGGPRIRYTF,TGTGCCAGCGGTGGCGGACCCCGGATTCGCTACACCTTC
NA,TRBV7-2,NA,14,TRBJ1-3,CASSFQYSGNTIYF,TGTGCCAGCAGCTTCCAGTACTCTGGAAACACCATATATTTT
NA,TRBV11-3,NA,17,TRBJ2-2,CASSLVGGTTNTGELFF,TGTGCCAGCAGCTTAGTAGGTGGGACCACGAACACCGGGGAGCTGTTTTTT
NA,TRBV30,once,14,TRBJ2-5,CAWSVGTSRETQYF,TGTGCCTGGAGTGTCGGAACTAGCCGGGAGACCCAGTACTTC
NA,TRBV4-1,NA,16,TRBJ1-1,CASSQDSNRWGTEAFF,TGCGCCAGCAGCCAAGATAGCAACAGGTGGGGCACTGAAGCTTTCTTT
NA,TRBV20-1,NA,8,TRBJ1-2,CSPSGYTF,TGCAGTCCCAGTGGCTACACCTTC
TRBD1,TRBV5-5,once,17,TRBJ2-1,CASSTRQGALRGYEQFF,TGTGCCAGCAGCACCCGTCAGGGGGCTTTGCGGGGATATGAGCAGTTCTTC
NA,TRBV7-2,once,13,TRBJ1-5,CASSFAENQPQHF,TGTGCCAGCAGCTTTGCCGAGAATCAGCCCCAGCATTTT
NA,TRBV14,NA,13,TRBJ1-2,CASSQDRSYGYTF,TGTGCCAGCAGTCAGGACAGATCCTATGGCTACACCTTC
NA,TRBV5-6,NA,13,TRBJ2-7,CASSLTPGYEQYF,TGTGCCAGCAGCTTGACCCCCGGGTACGAGCAGTACTTC
NA,TRBV6-5,NA,14,TRBJ2-1,CASRKGVWYNEQFF,TGTGCCAGCAGAAAAGGGGTTTGGTACAATGAGCAGTTCTTC
NA,TRBV5-8,once,11,TRBJ2-7,CASSLRYEQYF,TGTGCCAGCAGCTTGAGATACGAGCAGTACTTC
TRBD1,TRBV19,NA,14,TRBJ1-1,CASSVGQINTEAFF,TGTGCCAGTAGTGTGGGACAGATTAACACTGAAGCTTTCTTT
NA,TRBV7-2,NA,18,TRBJ2-3,CASSLVARGEVGTDTQYF,TGTGCCAGCAGCTTAGTGGCCAGGGGGGAGGTTGGCACAGATACGCAGTATTTT
NA,TRBV4-2,NA,13,TRBJ1-3,CASSGDSGNTIYF,TGTGCCAGCAGTGGGGACTCTGGAAACACCATATATTTT
NA,TRBV27,NA,13,TRBJ1-1,CASSLNRNTEAFF,TGTGCCAGCAGTTTGAACAGAAACACTGAAGCTTTCTTT
NA,TRBV19,NA,15,TRBJ2-2,CASSMRAGVTGELFF,TGTGCCAGTAGTATGCGGGCAGGGGTCACCGGGGAGCTGTTTTTT
TRBD1,TRBV27,NA,14,TRBJ1-5,CASSPRTGLWPQHF,TGTGCCAGCAGTCCGAGGACAGGCCTATGGCCCCAGCATTTT
NA,TRBV10-3,NA,13,TRBJ1-1,CAAHYSLNTEAFF,TGTGCCGCTCATTACAGCCTGAACACTGAAGCTTTCTTT
NA,TRBV27,NA,16,TRBJ1-1,CASSPLPWGVSTEAFF,TGTGCCAGCAGTCCCCTCCCTTGGGGGGTAAGCACTGAAGCTTTCTTT
NA,TRBV4-3,NA,17,TRBJ2-1,CASSQDRGPPEGNEQFF,TGCGCCAGCAGCCAAGATAGGGGTCCCCCTGAGGGCAATGAGCAGTTCTTC
NA,TRBV14,NA,15,TRBJ1-6,CASSLRAVRDSPLHF,TGTGCCAGCAGCCTCCGGGCCGTCAGGGATTCACCCCTCCACTTT
TRBD2,TRBV7-2,NA,18,TRBJ2-7,CASSLKASGGQKIYEQYF,TGTGCCAGCAGCTTAAAGGCTAGCGGGGGCCAAAAAATTTACGAGCAGTACTTC
NA,TRBV6-6,NA,15,TRBJ2-1,CASSFLESSYNEQFF,TGTGCCAGCAGCTTCCTCGAGAGCTCCTACAATGAGCAGTTCTTC
TRBD2,TRBV14,NA,16,TRBJ2-7,CASSQGMSSGTYEQYF,TGTGCCAGCAGCCAAGGGATGTCTAGCGGTACCTACGAGCAGTACTTC
NA,TRBV28,NA,12,TRBJ1-3,CASVGYGNTIYF,TGTGCCAGCGTAGGGTACGGAAACACCATATATTTT
NA,TRBV18,NA,18,TRBJ1-3,CASSPQTGHRSSGNTIYF,TGTGCCAGCTCACCCCAGACAGGCCACCGGAGCTCTGGAAACACCATATATTTT
TRBD1,TRBV5-4,NA,15,TRBJ1-1,CASSRPDRGLTEAFF,TGTGCCAGCAGCCGCCCGGACAGGGGCCTCACTGAAGCTTTCTTT
TRBD2,TRBV27,NA,17,TRBJ2-1,CASSSSSGTRGWNEQFF,TGTGCCAGCAGTTCCTCTAGCGGGACTAGAGGGTGGAATGAGCAGTTCTTC
NA,TRBV11-2,NA,14,TRBJ2-1,CASSPAGTLNEQFF,TGTGCCAGCAGCCCGGCCGGGACTTTAAATGAGCAGTTCTTC
TRBD1,TRBV11-3,NA,16,TRBJ2-1,CASSRRTGGAGNEQFF,TGTGCCAGCAGCCGCCGGACAGGGGGCGCGGGCAATGAGCAGTTCTTC
NA,TRBV2,NA,14,TRBJ1-6,CASSNRGDNSPLHF,TGTGCCAGCTCGAACCGGGGAGATAATTCACCCCTCCACTTT
NA,TRBV6-1,NA,15,TRBJ1-1,CASSEAGRSNTEAFF,TGTGCCAGCAGTGAAGCGGGGCGGTCCAACACTGAAGCTTTCTTT